Each of the 23 T cell receptor beta chains below was sequenced from the same sample in a study of control samples from healthy donors and cancer patients. Sequencing used immunoSEQ multiplex PCR; TCRdb keeps in-frame clones, though not all of them. The sample yields approximately 180,000 clones, 94% seen once. The sequenced sample was blood. The receptors come from a woman aged 18-30 years in good health.

This sequence joins TRBV10-3 and TRBJ1-2, with D uncertain. The germline gives CDR1 ENHRY, CDR2 SYGVKD. The CDR3 spans 12 residues. Trimming pared 3 bases from V and 6 bases from J, leaving 8 bases between. The CDR3 loop reads CAISETRDGYTF. CDR3 DNA: TGTGCCATCAGTGAAACGAGAGATGGCTACACCTTC.

This chain connects TRBV6-2 or TRBV6-3 to TRBJ1-5, with D hard to call. This CDR3 is built from 14 residues. V was cut by 0 bases and J by 6 bases, with 9 bases left in between. Germline-derived CDR1 and CDR2 are MNHEY and SVGEGT. This chain's CDR3 is CASSYSAVTQPQHF. The CDR3 DNA follows: TGTGCCAGCAGTTACTCGGCCGTAACTCAGCCCCAGCATTTT.

The chain uses TRBV12-5 and TRBJ1-2; D is perhaps TRBD1 (6 bases). Trimming cost V 3 bases and J 5 bases, with 19 bases left between them. The length of the CDR3 is 16 residues. Germline CDR1 is LGHNT and CDR2 is FRNRAP. The CDR3 protein is CASGFGQGPSGYGYTF. The CDR3 DNA reads TGTGCTAGTGGTTTTGGCCAGGGGCCATCGGGGTATGGCTACACCTTC. The full variable domain, its missing parts supplied by reference TRBV12-5 and TRBJ1-2, is DARVTQTPRHKVTEMGQEVTMRCQPILGHNTVFWYRQTMMQGLELLAYFRNRAPLDDSGMPKDRFSAEMPDATLATLKIQPSEPRDSAVYFCASGFGQGPSGYGYTFGSGTRLTVV.

The V call is TRBV12-5, the J call TRBJ1-1; D is unclear. Trimming cost V 4 bases and J 6 bases, with 9 bases left between them. The CDR3 totals 12 residues. The germline gives CDR1 LGHNT, CDR2 FRNRAP. The CDR3 spells CASGSPRAEAFF. In DNA, the CDR3 is TGTGCTAGTGGTTCCCCAAGGGCTGAAGCTTTCTTT.

The chain joins TRBV28 to TRBJ1-1; maybe TRBD1 (5 bases). Germline loops: CDR1 MDHEN, CDR2 SYDVKM. The V gene lost 5 bases and the J gene lost 1 base, with 17 bases spanning the gap. The CDR3 covers 16 residues. CDR3 residues: CASSPAGPAKNTEAFF. DNA of the CDR3: TGTGCCAGCAGTCCCGCAGGGCCGGCCAAGAACACTGAAGCTTTCTTT.

CDR3 nucleotides: TGTGCCATCAGTGAGTTGCCTGCGGATGGCTACACCTTC. Its protein product is CAISELPADGYTF. The rearrangement joins TRBV10-3 to TRBJ1-2, with D uncertain. Germline V CDR1 and CDR2: ENHRY, SYGVKD. This CDR3 has 13 residues. Trimming took 1 base from V and 6 from J, leaving 9 bases between them.

This clone is a singleton in its sample. This chain joins TRBV4-1 and TRBJ2-2, with D tentatively TRBD1 or TRBD2 (5 bases each). The CDR3 sequence is 15 residues long. Between the trimmed V and J ends, which lost 4 bases and 4 bases, there was a span of 13 bases. Germline V lookup: CDR1 MGHRA, CDR2 YSYEKL. CDR3 in amino acids: CASSRGPPGTGELFF. DNA of the CDR3: TGCGCCAGCAGCCGGGGACCCCCGGGCACCGGGGAGCTGTTTTTT.

The chain is built from TRBV4-1 and TRBJ2-2; possible D gene TRBD1, 5 bases. There are 18 residues in the CDR3. Germline lookup yields CDR1 MGHRA and CDR2 YSYEKL. The V and J ends lost 4 bases and 0 bases respectively, with 18 bases between them. This chain's CDR3 is CASSPIKGPIANTGELFF. As DNA, the CDR3 is TGCGCCAGCAGCCCGATCAAGGGGCCCATCGCGAACACCGGGGAGCTGTTTTTT.

The V call is TRBV19, the J call TRBJ2-4; 9 nucleotides align to TRBD2. Per germline, CDR1 LNHDA and CDR2 SQIVND (reference sequence). J lost 0 bases, V lost 5 bases, and 14 bases had no gene match. This CDR3 comprises 19 residues. In DNA, the CDR3 is TGTGCCAGTAGTCCTCGCAGGGTTAGCGGGGGCCTAGCCAAAAACATTCAGTACTTC. As protein: CASSPRRVSGGLAKNIQYF.

This sequence joins TRBV19 and TRBJ1-5; 10 bases are a match to TRBD1. V lost 7 bases and J lost 2; bases outside the gene matches: 11. Germline CDR1 reads LNHDA; CDR2 reads SQIVND (reference sequence). This CDR3 is 17 amino acids long. The CDR3 coding sequence is TGTGCCAGTACCCGGGGACAGGGGCAGGGTGGCAATCAGCCCCAGCATTTT. As protein: CASTRGQGQGGNQPQHF.

This chain joins TRBV5-6 and TRBJ2-1; TRBD2 might be the D (6 bases). From germline, CDR1 is SGHDT and CDR2 YYEEEE. Trimming removed 4 bases at V and 10 bases at J, with 18 bases between. CDR3 size: 14 residues. CDR3 sequence (DNA): TGTGCCAGCAGCGCCCAGACAAGGAGGGTCGAGCAGTTCTTC. Amino acids: CASSAQTRRVEQFF.

CDR3 nucleotide sequence: TGTGCCACCAGCAGATCTAAAGGACTAGCGGGAAGGACAGATACGCAGTATTTT. It translates to CATSRSKGLAGRTDTQYF. The rearrangement links TRBV15 to TRBJ2-3; 12 nucleotides line up with TRBD2. The ends lost 2 bases at V and 3 bases at J; junction bases unmatched: 9. CDR1 is LNHNV and CDR2 is YYDKDF in the germline V gene (reference sequence). This CDR3 is built from 18 residues.

This clone showed up just a few times. The rearrangement joins TRBV6-6 to TRBJ1-6; D is uncertain. The CDR3 contains 13 residues. CDR1 is MNHNY and CDR2 is SVGAGI in the germline V gene (reference sequence). V shed 7 bases and J shed 7 bases, with 11 bases lying between them. CDR3 loop: CASTDLGNSPLHF. CDR3 bases: TGTGCCAGCACTGACTTGGGGAATTCACCCCTCCACTTT.

V is TRBV28 and J is TRBJ1-2, with D uncertain. CDR3 length: 12 residues. Germline-derived CDR1 and CDR2 are MDHEN and SYDVKM. V was clipped by 3 bases and J by 8 bases, with 10 bases between them. Written as DNA, the CDR3 is TGTGCCAGCAGTTTGGAACAGCGGGGCTACACCTTC. The encoded protein is CASSLEQRGYTF.

The CDR3 is CASSHQTLGHYGYTF. CDR3 in DNA: TGCGCCAGCAGCCACCAGACATTGGGACACTATGGCTACACCTTC. This chain joins TRBV4-3 and TRBJ1-2; TRBD1 might be the D (5 bases). The V and J ends lost 3 bases and 3 bases respectively, with 14 bases between them. Germline lookup yields CDR1 LGHNA and CDR2 YSLEER. This CDR3 spans 15 amino acids.

The V and J genes are TRBV5-6 and TRBJ1-4; TRBD1 matches at 10 bases. The CDR3 covers 16 residues. V shed 4 bases, J shed 8 bases, and the junction held 11 bases outside the gene matches. Germline V lookup: CDR1 SGHDT, CDR2 YYEEEE. The CDR3 sequence is CASSHDRGRLSEKLFF. For the CDR3, the DNA is TGTGCCAGCAGCCACGACAGGGGGCGACTAAGCGAAAAACTGTTTTTT.

This clone was seen only a few times. The genes are TRBV6-6 and TRBJ2-5, with D uncertain. V was shortened by 0 bases and J by 2 bases, with 7 bases between the two germline ends. Germline V CDR1 and CDR2: MNHNY, SVGAGI (reference sequence). The CDR3 totals 14 residues. This chain's CDR3 is CASSYSDRQETQYF. Here the CDR3 DNA reads TGTGCCAGCAGTTACTCGGACCGACAAGAGACCCAGTACTTC.

The V and J genes are TRBV7-2 and TRBJ2-7, with unresolved D. Germline V CDR1 and CDR2: SGHTA, FQGNSA. CDR3 length: 14 amino acids. V was cut by 5 bases and J by 2 bases, with 13 bases left in between. CDR3 amino acids: CASSPRGLPYEQYF. CDR3 DNA sequence: TGTGCCAGCAGCCCCCGCGGCCTTCCCTACGAGCAGTACTTC.

The chain couples TRBV3-1 (or the pseudogene TRBV3-2) to TRBJ2-5, with a tentative D call TRBD2 (6 bases). The CDR3 consists of 16 residues. V shed 0 bases and J shed 0 bases, with 11 bases lying between them. Germline V lookup: CDR1 LGHDT, CDR2 YNNKEL (reference sequence). The CDR3 sequence is CASSQEGLANQETQYF. Here the CDR3 DNA reads TGTGCCAGCAGCCAAGAAGGGCTAGCGAACCAAGAGACCCAGTACTTC.

This clone was counted between two and nine times. The chain is built from TRBV10-3 and TRBJ1-1; D gene uncertain. Trimming removed 4 bases from V and 4 bases from J, with 10 bases in between. Germline lookup yields CDR1 ENHRY and CDR2 SYGVKD. The CDR3 has 13 residues. As DNA, the CDR3 is TGTGCCATCAGTGGTGGGAGGGTCACTGAAGCTTTCTTT. Translated: CAISGGRVTEAFF.

The chain recombines TRBV28 with TRBJ1-5, with D perhaps TRBD1 (6 bases). From germline, CDR1 is MDHEN and CDR2 SYDVKM. The CDR3 loop spans 14 amino acids. With 3 bases removed from V and 5 bases from J, the gap between germline ends came to 11 bases. The CDR3 region has the DNA TGTGCCAGCAGTTTGGTGGACAGTGATCAGCCCCAGCATTTT. Protein sequence: CASSLVDSDQPQHF.

The chain is built from TRBV19 and TRBJ1-5; possibly TRBD1 for D (5 bases). CDR3 length: 16 amino acids. CDR1 LNHDA and CDR2 SQIVND come from the germline V gene (reference sequence). Trimming pared 6 bases from V and 5 bases from J, leaving 20 bases between. The CDR3 sequence is CASSYGRRTRDQPQHF. CDR3 bases: TGTGCCAGTAGCTATGGACGGAGGACCAGGGATCAGCCCCAGCATTTT.

This rearrangement joins TRBV5-6 to TRBJ2-7; D possibly corresponds to TRBD1 (6 bases). From germline, CDR1 is SGHDT and CDR2 YYEEEE. Trimming took off 5 bases at V and 3 bases at J, with 12 bases between the two ends. The CDR3 runs to 13 residues. The DNA of the CDR3 is TGTGCCAGCAGTGATGACAGGTACTACGAGCAGTACTTC. As protein: CASSDDRYYEQYF.